This entry features one T cell receptor (beta chain) sequence. These data are taken from a study of cytomegalovirus exposure and HLA in healthy donors. Study in general: About 85 million unique TCR sequences came from HLA-typed donors in an early release.

PCR used 60 Vbeta primers and 13 Jbeta primers. Repertoires were generated with immunoSEQ multiplex PCR, while TCRdb's copy carries only in-frame clones and drops some. Of 90,000 to 130,000 clones listed, 74% were seen once; the top ten hold 4.8%. CDR3 size: 17 residues. The V gene's germline CDR1 is SGHRS and CDR2 YFSETQ. This chain joins TRBV5-1 and TRBJ2-5, with a possible D match to TRBD2 (6 bases). The J call is in doubt because the DNA end fits TRBJ2-7 better. Material for sequencing was PBMCs. The TCR comes from a man aged 30 to 45 in good health and CMV-seropositive. CDR3 in DNA: TGCGCCAGCAGCTTGGTCGGGGTCGGGGCGGGGACCTACGAGCAGTACTTC. This encodes CASSLVGVGAGTYEQYF.